This entry lists 12 T cell receptor beta chains sequenced from one sample in a study of blood T cell repertoires in COVID-19. TCRdb's copy holds only in-frame clones and misses some; the assay was immunoSEQ multiplex PCR. The table lists roughly 250,000 clones, 83% of them singletons. The sample consisted of peripheral blood. The receptors stem from a woman aged 45-65 years with acute or convalescent COVID-19.

In DNA form, the CDR3 reads TGTGCCAGCAGTCTTTACAATGAGCAGTTCTTC. This translates into CASSLYNEQFF. The chain couples TRBV2 to TRBJ2-1, with D unresolved. Germline CDR1 and CDR2: SNHLY and FYNNEI. The ends were cut back, 5 bases at V and 4 bases at J, with 3 bases in the middle. CDR3 length: 11 amino acids. Full variable domain (rest looked up from reference TRBV2 and TRBJ2-1): EPEVTQTPSHQVTQMGQEVILRCVPISNHLYFYWYRQILGQKVEFLVSFYNNEISEKSEIFDDQFSVERPDGSNFTLKIRSTKLEDSAMYFCASSLYNEQFFGPGTRLTVL.

The table lists this clone with a few counts. The chain has TRBV2 and TRBJ2-7; the D gene is possibly TRBD1 (6 bases). V was clipped by 8 bases and J by 7 bases, with 18 bases between them. The CDR3 spans 13 residues. Germline V gene lookup returns CDR1 SNHLY and CDR2 FYNNEI. Here the CDR3 DNA reads TGTGCCAGCTCAAACAGGGATTCCTTTGAGCAGTACTTC. Amino acid sequence: CASSNRDSFEQYF.

A single count supports this clone. The chain combines TRBV10-3 with TRBJ2-3; D is possibly TRBD2 (6 bases). The CDR3 covers 14 residues. Between the trimmed V and J ends, which lost 8 bases and 2 bases, there was a span of 14 bases. The germline V gene encodes CDR1 ENHRY and CDR2 SYGVKD. The DNA for the CDR3 is TGTGCCATCTCGCTTCGGGGGATCACAGATACGCAGTATTTT. It encodes CAISLRGITDTQYF.

The V call is TRBV19, the J call TRBJ2-7, with 14 bases identical to TRBD2. The germline CDR1 and CDR2 sequences are LNHDA and SQIVND (reference sequence). V was clipped by 4 bases and J by 5 bases; unmatched bases: 7. The CDR3 contains 16 residues. CDR3 loop: CASSTRTSGRRNEQYF. CDR3 nucleotides: TGTGCCAGTAGTACCCGGACTAGCGGGAGGAGGAACGAGCAGTACTTC.

This clone has just a few counts. The rearrangement uses TRBV24-1 and TRBJ2-7, with no clear D. The V gene lost 5 bases and the J gene lost 3 bases, with 4 bases spanning the gap. There are 11 residues in the CDR3. CDR1 KGHDR and CDR2 SFDVKD come from the germline V gene. CDR3 sequence (DNA): TGTGCCACCAGTGCCGGCTACGAGCAGTACTTC. Translation gives CATSAGYEQYF.

This chain uses TRBV6-5 with TRBJ2-1, with D possibly matching TRBD2 (5 bases). Trimming stripped 0 bases from V and 9 bases from J, with 9 bases between. Germline assignment: CDR1 MNHEY and CDR2 SVGAGI. The CDR3 is 13 residues long. The CDR3 region is CASSYSIGIEQFF. The DNA of the CDR3 is TGTGCCAGCAGTTACTCGATCGGGATTGAGCAGTTCTTC.

This rearrangement joins TRBV19 to TRBJ2-1; D may be TRBD2 (6 bases). The CDR3 is made up of 14 amino acids. V lost 5 bases to trimming and J lost 5 bases, with 13 bases between them. Germline V CDR1 and CDR2: LNHDA, SQIVND (reference sequence). The CDR3 DNA is TGTGCCAGTAGTTGGGAGGCTTTCGACAATGAGCAGTTCTTC. It is translated as CASSWEAFDNEQFF.

This rearrangement joins TRBV12-5 to TRBJ2-2, with TRBD1 matching 9 bases. The V and J ends lost 1 base and 5 bases, in that order; junction bases with no gene match: 2. This CDR3 is built from 15 residues. The V gene's germline CDR1 is LGHNT and CDR2 FRNRAP. CDR3 sequence (DNA): TGTGCTAGTGGTTTGGGGGGACAGGGTACCGGGGAGCTGTTTTTT. The encoded protein is CASGLGGQGTGELFF. The entire variable domain, with the rest obtained from reference TRBV12-5 and TRBJ2-2, is as follows: DARVTQTPRHKVTEMGQEVTMRCQPILGHNTVFWYRQTMMQGLELLAYFRNRAPLDDSGMPKDRFSAEMPDATLATLKIQPSEPRDSAVYFCASGLGGQGTGELFFGEGSRLTVL.

The gene calls are TRBV9 and TRBJ1-3; perhaps TRBD1 as D (6 bases). Germline V CDR1 and CDR2: SGDLS, YYNGEE. The length of the CDR3 is 12 residues. Trimming removed 4 bases from V and 8 bases from J, with 10 bases in between. Written as DNA, the CDR3 is TGTGCCAGCAGCTTACAGGGAGACACCATATATTTT. Translation: CASSLQGDTIYF.

This clone was recorded only once. For the CDR3, the DNA is TGTGCCAGCAGCTTTAACTGGCAAGAGACCCAGTACTTC. The encoded protein is CASSFNWQETQYF. The chain couples TRBV14 to TRBJ2-5; no reliable D call. The ends were cut back, 5 bases at V and 2 bases at J, with 9 bases in the middle. Germline CDR1 reads SGHDN; CDR2 reads FVKESK. The CDR3 totals 13 residues.

DNA of the CDR3: TGTGCCAGCAGTACGGACAGGGCCAGCTCCTACGAGCAGTACTTC. Translation: CASSTDRASSYEQYF. This sequence joins TRBV6-6 and TRBJ2-7; 8 bases map to TRBD1. V shed 5 bases and J 0 bases; nucleotides not matched to a gene: 6. The germline gives CDR1 MNHNY, CDR2 SVGAGI (reference sequence). This CDR3 region has 15 residues.

J is TRBJ2-7 and V is TRBV3-1 (or the pseudogene TRBV3-2); TRBD1 aligns across 9 bases. CDR1 and CDR2 (germline): LGHDT, YNNKEL (reference sequence). CDR3 length: 15 residues. Trimming at V came to 4 bases and at J to 3 bases, leaving 7 bases not matched to a gene. The CDR3 sequence is CASSPGGQGRYEQYF. Written as DNA, the CDR3 is TGTGCCAGCAGCCCGGGGGGACAGGGCCGCTACGAGCAGTACTTC.